The rows below give T cell receptor beta chains drawn from one sample of a study of blood T cell repertoires in COVID-19. Clones were sequenced by immunoSEQ multiplex PCR, and TCRdb holds only the in-frame ones, with some missing. This table has under 55,000 clones, 65% to 80% appearing once. The sequencing sample was made of peripheral blood. These receptors originate from a man between 65 and 85 years old with acute or convalescent COVID-19. The CDR3 runs from the conserved cysteine through the conserved F or W. D genes are given only for firm matches. The size field is filled for only some rows; it gives once, few, many or a size class.

D: NA
length: 15
J: TRBJ2-3
V: TRBV6-5
size: NA
CDR3: CASTGGAANTDTQYF
DNA: TGTGCCAGCACGGGGGGCGCGGCCAACACAGATACGCAGTATTTT

D: TRBD1
length: 15
J: TRBJ1-2
V: TRBV11-3
size: NA
CDR3: CASSPPTRTGYGYTF
DNA: TGTGCCAGCAGCCCTCCGACCCGGACAGGGTATGGCTACACCTTC

D: NA
length: 14
J: TRBJ1-6
V: TRBV5-4
size: many
CDR3: CASSGGLRNSPLHF
DNA: TGTGCCAGCAGCGGGGGACTCCGTAATTCACCCCTCCACTTT

D: TRBD2
length: 15
J: TRBJ2-7
V: TRBV5-6
size: few
CDR3: CASRASGRSSYEQYF
DNA: TGTGCCAGCAGAGCTAGCGGAAGGAGCTCCTACGAGCAGTACTTC

D: TRBD2
length: 15
J: TRBJ2-5
V: TRBV30
size: NA
CDR3: CAWTSTSGLQETQYF
DNA: TGTGCCTGGACCTCTACTAGCGGTCTACAAGAGACCCAGTACTTC

D: TRBD2
length: 16
J: TRBJ2-5
V: TRBV19
size: NA
CDR3: CASSIRAGGFQETQYF
DNA: TGTGCCAGTAGTATACGGGCGGGAGGTTTCCAAGAGACCCAGTACTTC

D: TRBD1
length: 13
J: TRBJ2-5
V: TRBV19
size: once
CDR3: CASSRTGLETQYF
DNA: TGTGCCAGTAGTCGGACAGGGTTGGAGACCCAGTACTTC

D: NA
length: 14
J: TRBJ2-7
V: TRBV19
size: NA
CDR3: CASSIDQRGYEQYF
DNA: TGTGCCAGTAGTATTGATCAAAGGGGCTACGAGCAGTACTTC

D: TRBD1
length: 13
J: TRBJ2-7
V: TRBV29-1
size: NA
CDR3: CSVAPTGGYEQYF
DNA: TGCAGCGTTGCCCCGACAGGGGGCTACGAGCAGTACTTC

D: TRBD1
length: 14
J: TRBJ1-4
V: TRBV7-2
size: NA
CDR3: CASSLGPGGEKLFF
DNA: TGTGCCAGCAGCTTAGGTCCAGGGGGAGAAAAACTGTTTTTT

D: NA
length: 15
J: TRBJ2-2
V: TRBV9
size: NA
CDR3: CASSAQESRAGELFF
DNA: TGTGCCAGCAGCGCGCAAGAGAGTCGGGCCGGGGAGCTGTTTTTT

D: NA
length: 14
J: TRBJ2-1
V: TRBV18
size: NA
CDR3: CASSPGLQNNEQFF
DNA: TGTGCCAGCTCACCCGGACTACAAAACAATGAGCAGTTCTTC

D: TRBD2
length: 16
J: TRBJ2-3
V: TRBV7-2
size: once
CDR3: CASSLELAGNTDTQYF
DNA: TGTGCCAGCAGCTTAGAGCTAGCGGGGAACACAGATACGCAGTATTTT

D: NA
length: 12
J: TRBJ1-1
V: TRBV12-3/TRBV12-4
size: NA
CDR3: CASSPMRVGAFF
DNA: TGTGCCAGCAGCCCGATGAGGGTAGGAGCTTTCTTT

D: TRBD1
length: 14
J: TRBJ1-2
V: TRBV20-1
size: NA
CDR3: CSASRDRGPYGYTF
DNA: TGCAGTGCTAGTCGGGACAGGGGTCCCTATGGCTACACCTTC

D: TRBD2
length: 16
J: TRBJ2-7
V: TRBV19
size: NA
CDR3: CASSLSGSLPTYEQYF
DNA: TGTGCCAGTAGTCTTAGCGGGAGTTTACCAACCTACGAGCAGTACTTC

D: TRBD2
length: 18
J: TRBJ2-1
V: TRBV5-1
size: NA
CDR3: CASSLGGGGLSSYNEQFF
DNA: TGCGCCAGCAGCTTGGGTGGCGGGGGTCTCAGCTCCTACAATGAGCAGTTCTTC